The 12 T cell receptor beta chains below come from one sample, sequenced in a study of vaccination and CD4 T cells after COVID-19. Treatment described: 10-day PBMC culture with coronavirus spike peptide pools or control peptides (ViraFEST assay). Cultured CD4+ T-cell DNA underwent Oncomine TCR Beta short-read sequencing. MiXCR, run by TCRdb on the PCR reads, gives a single entry per CDR3 protein. The data hold about 19,000 distinct CDR3 sequences, with 30% to 40% observed a single time. These receptors' targets are unknown. The sample taken for sequencing was cultured CD4+ T cells from blood. The source is a human donor with COVID-19.

The genes are TRBV19 and TRBJ2-1; the match to TRBD2 covers 9 bases. Trimming at V came to 3 bases and at J to 8 bases, leaving 8 bases not matched to a gene. From germline, CDR1 is LNHDA and CDR2 SQIVND (reference sequence). The CDR3 has 15 residues. CDR3 sequence: CASSIPLAGQDEQFF. CDR3 in DNA: TGTGCCAGTAGTATTCCCCTAGCGGGGCAGGATGAGCAGTTCTTC.

Only a few counts were recorded for this clonotype. The chain uses TRBV7-2 and TRBJ2-1; possible D gene TRBD1, 5 bases. The V end was cut by 5 bases, the J end by 6 bases, with 14 bases between. The V gene's germline CDR1 is SGHTA and CDR2 FQGNSA. The CDR3 totals 14 residues. The DNA of the CDR3 is TGTGCCAGCAGCCCTCAGGGTTATGCCAATGAGCAGTTCTTC. Protein product: CASSPQGYANEQFF.

This clonotype was counted between two and nine times. This chain links TRBV5-4 with TRBJ2-5; TRBD2 aligns across 8 bases. Germline-derived CDR1 and CDR2 are SGHNT and YYREEE (reference sequence). The CDR3 is 17 residues long. J gave up 1 base and V 0 bases, and 8 bases lay outside the gene matches. The CDR3 loop is CASSLGRSGGAQETQYF. CDR3 DNA: TGTGCCAGCAGCTTGGGTCGCAGCGGGGGAGCCCAAGAGACCCAGTACTTC.

The chain couples TRBV20-1 to TRBJ1-4, with 7 positions matching TRBD1. V lost 6 bases to trimming and J lost 7 bases; unmatched junction nucleotides: 11. This CDR3 has 14 residues. Germline V gives CDR1 DFQATT, CDR2 SNEGSKA (reference sequence). The CDR3 bases are TGCAGTGCCCCGGACAGGACACTGGGTGAAAAACTGTTTTTT. It translates to CSAPDRTLGEKLFF.

The rearrangement uses TRBV2 and TRBJ2-7, with D tentatively TRBD1 (5 bases). The CDR3 runs to 14 residues. Trimming left V 1 base short and J 0 bases short, with 7 bases between. The V gene's germline CDR1 is SNHLY and CDR2 FYNNEI. CDR3 sequence reads: CASSEEGISYEQYF. CDR3 coding DNA: TGTGCCAGCAGTGAAGAGGGGATCTCCTACGAGCAGTACTTC.

The rearrangement uses TRBV5-1 and TRBJ2-7; 7 positions match TRBD1. Germline lookup yields CDR1 SGHRS and CDR2 YFSETQ. There are 13 residues in the CDR3. J was trimmed by 5 bases and V by 5 bases; bases with no gene match: 7. The CDR3 loop reads CASSRTGYDEQYF. In DNA, the CDR3 is TGCGCCAGCAGTAGGACAGGTTACGACGAGCAGTACTTC.

In its sample, this clonotype was seen a few times. V gene TRBV20-1 combines with J gene TRBJ2-2; possible D gene TRBD1, 6 bases. The CDR3 has 15 amino acids. Germline values: CDR1 DFQATT, CDR2 SNEGSKA (reference sequence). V lost 1 base and J lost 3, with 12 bases in between. The CDR3 loop reads CSARVGQGYTGELFF. Here the CDR3 DNA reads TGCAGTGCTAGAGTTGGGCAGGGGTACACCGGGGAGCTGTTTTTT.

This clonotype appeared a few times. The chain couples TRBV19 to TRBJ2-7, with D possibly being TRBD1 (5 bases). V was trimmed by 4 bases and J by 5 bases, leaving 18 bases between them. The germline V gene has CDR1 LNHDA and CDR2 SQIVND (reference sequence). The length of the CDR3 is 15 residues. The CDR3 DNA reads as TGTGCCAGTAGTAGTTGGCGGCAGGGCGATAACGAGCAGTACTTC. The encoded protein is CASSSWRQGDNEQYF.

The V and J genes are TRBV6-1 and TRBJ2-7, with D unresolved. The germline V gene encodes CDR1 MNHNS and CDR2 SASEGT. V gave up 8 bases and J gave up 0 bases, with 8 bases separating them. This CDR3 has 12 residues. The CDR3 is CASGKSSYEQYF. The CDR3 nucleotides are TGTGCCAGCGGGAAGAGCTCCTACGAGCAGTACTTC.

This clonotype was seen a few times. The chain has TRBV7-8 and TRBJ2-7; 9 nucleotides line up with TRBD1. J was trimmed by 5 bases and V by 6 bases; bases with no gene match: 11. The CDR3 sequence is 15 residues long. CDR1 SGHVS and CDR2 FQNEAQ come from the germline V gene. For the CDR3, the DNA is TGTGCCAGCAGAAGTACCGGGACAGGGCCCCACGAGCAGTACTTC. It is translated as CASRSTGTGPHEQYF.

This rearrangement joins TRBV27 to TRBJ1-5, with TRBD1 matching over 9 bases. Germline CDR1 and CDR2: MNHEY and SMNVEV (reference sequence). The J segment lost 4 bases and the V segment lost 4 bases, leaving 5 bases of the junction unmatched. The CDR3 has 15 amino acids. In nucleotides, the CDR3 is TGTGCCAGCAGTTCCAGGGACAGGGTTAATCAGCCCCAGCATTTT. It is translated as CASSSRDRVNQPQHF.

This chain connects TRBV6-2 or TRBV6-3 to TRBJ2-2, with TRBD1 identical over 8 bases. With V trimmed by 6 bases and J by 3 bases, 6 bases remained unmatched. The germline V gene encodes CDR1 MNHEY and CDR2 SVGEGT. This CDR3 spans 15 amino acids. The chain's CDR3 is CASSNSGGDTGELFF. CDR3 DNA: TGTGCCAGCAGCAATTCAGGGGGCGACACCGGGGAGCTGTTTTTT.